Following are 2 T cell receptor beta chains from one sample sequenced in a study of shared clonotypes between healthy human individuals. Method: immunoSEQ multiplex PCR; TCRdb's copy keeps in-frame clones and lacks some. This sample yields around 350,000 clones, of which around 70% are seen a single time; 10% belongs to the top ten. The sample taken for sequencing was memory CD4+ T cells sorted from blood. Subset indicated: CD45RA-negative fraction. Receptor source: a man aged 25 to 45 in good health.

The V call is TRBV7-9, the J call TRBJ1-3; D uncertain. The V gene's germline CDR1 is SEHNR and CDR2 FQNEAQ (reference sequence). Trimming pared 2 bases from V and 10 bases from J, leaving 21 bases between. The CDR3 totals 16 residues. CDR3 DNA sequence: TGTGCCAGCAGCTTAACGCAGCACAAGGAATTTTTGACCATATATTTT. The encoded protein is CASSLTQHKEFLTIYF.

The V call is TRBV10-3, the J call TRBJ1-4, with TRBD1 as a possible D gene (6 bases). V lost 0 bases and J lost 5, with 13 bases in between. This CDR3 comprises 16 residues. Germline V gene data show CDR1 as ENHRY and CDR2 as SYGVKD. The CDR3 loop reads CAISESKGQLNEKLFF. CDR3 DNA: TGTGCCATCAGTGAGTCTAAAGGACAGCTCAATGAAAAACTGTTTTTT.